This T cell receptor beta chain was retrieved from a study of blood T cell repertoires in COVID-19. Study-wide background: Sites across the United States, Italy and Spain contributed samples from acute and convalescent COVID-19. The analysed material was cDNA or gDNA that came from T cells, B-cell-depleted T cells, or PBMCs.

V was shortened by 4 bases and J by 4 bases, with 11 bases between the two germline ends. The germline gives CDR1 SGHRS, CDR2 YFSETQ. The CDR3 length is 13 residues. In the authors' methods: Counts of nucleated cells, estimated from reference gene primer amplification, were obtained. Sequencing used immunoSEQ multiplex PCR; TCRdb keeps in-frame clones, though not all of them. V and J calls and clone size are copied from that table; D and trimming were computed from the DNA. This table has about 190,000 clones, roughly 80% appearing once. Sequenced: peripheral blood. This chain links TRBV5-1 with TRBJ2-5, with D maybe TRBD2 (7 bases). The sequence was collected from a man aged 60 to 75 with active or convalescent COVID-19. The CDR3 protein is CASSRGARETQYF. In nucleotides, the CDR3 is TGCGCCAGCAGCCGGGGGGCGCGAGAGACCCAGTACTTC.